A single TCR beta chain is shown here with its context. Its antigen is currently unknown. Next came a second PCR, run for about 6 to 12 cycles, which used a sample-barcoded 5' primer along with a J-beta primer mix. TCRdb called the 5' RACE reads again in MiXCR, with one record for every CDR3 protein. The table has approximately 670,000 distinct CDR3 sequences, 40% to 45% seen once. These data come from a study of blood T cells in healthy people across ages. Study results and caveats: Researchers report that TCR beta diversity correlated strongly with naive T cell percentage. TCR beta diversity, measured per million T cells, fell in a roughly linear way with age.

V lost 5 bases and J lost 9, with 17 bases in between. Germline CDR1 and CDR2: DFQATT and SNEGSKA (reference sequence). The CDR3 spans 13 residues. Sequenced: blood. This receptor was taken from a man aged 80 or over in good health. This chain uses TRBV20-1 with TRBJ2-1; TRBD1 might be the D (6 bases). The CDR3 is CSAGPTGYGEQFF. CDR3 sequence (DNA): TGCAGTGCTGGACCAACAGGGTATGGTGAGCAGTTCTTC.